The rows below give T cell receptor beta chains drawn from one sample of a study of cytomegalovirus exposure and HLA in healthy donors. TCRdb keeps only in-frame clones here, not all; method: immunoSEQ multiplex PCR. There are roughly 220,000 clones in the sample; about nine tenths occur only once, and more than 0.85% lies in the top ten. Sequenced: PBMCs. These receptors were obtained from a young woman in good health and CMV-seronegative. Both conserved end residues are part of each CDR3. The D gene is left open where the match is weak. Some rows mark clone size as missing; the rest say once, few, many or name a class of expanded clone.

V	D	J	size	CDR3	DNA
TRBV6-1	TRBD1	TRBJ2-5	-	CASRTGTGLVETQYF	TGTGCCAGCAGGACCGGGACAGGGTTGGTAGAGACCCAGTACTTC
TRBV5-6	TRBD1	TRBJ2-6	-	CASRFDRARGSGANVLTF	TGTGCCAGCAGATTCGACAGGGCCCGGGGCTCTGGGGCCAACGTCCTGACTTTC
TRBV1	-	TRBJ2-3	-	CTSSHSADTQYF	TGCACCAGCAGCCATAGCGCAGATACGCAGTATTTT
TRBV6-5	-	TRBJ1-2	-	CASSYIDKGYGYTF	TGTGCCAGCAGTTACATAGACAAGGGGTACGGCTACACCTTC
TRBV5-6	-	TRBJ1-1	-	CASSGDYEVEAFF	TGTGCCAGCAGCGGGGACTATGAGGTTGAAGCTTTCTTT
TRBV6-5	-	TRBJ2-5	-	CASSSGFSPRQYF	TGTGCCAGCAGCTCGGGATTCAGCCCTAGGCAGTACTTC
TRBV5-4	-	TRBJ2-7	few	CASSLGGGNNEQYF	TGTGCCAGCAGCTTGGGAGGAGGGAACAACGAGCAGTACTTC
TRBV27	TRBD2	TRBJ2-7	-	CASSLFHGGRGLEQYF	TGTGCCAGCAGTTTATTTCACGGCGGGAGGGGATTGGAGCAGTACTTC
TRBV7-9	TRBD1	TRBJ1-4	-	CASSPSGQGNEKLFF	TGTGCCAGCAGCCCCTCGGGACAGGGCAATGAAAAACTGTTTTTT
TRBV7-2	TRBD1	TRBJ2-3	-	CASRGIRDRGWTDTQYF	TGTGCCAGCAGGGGAATCCGGGACAGGGGTTGGACAGATACGCAGTATTTT
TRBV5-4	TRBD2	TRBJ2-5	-	CASSPPGRGETQYF	TGTGCCAGCAGCCCGCCGGGGAGGGGAGAGACCCAGTACTTC
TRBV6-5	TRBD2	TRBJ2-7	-	CASSYILAGPYEQYF	TGTGCCAGCAGTTACATACTAGCGGGACCCTACGAGCAGTACTTC
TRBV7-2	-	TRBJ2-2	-	CASSRSRVNTGELFF	TGTGCCAGCAGCCGTTCCAGGGTCAACACCGGGGAGCTGTTTTTT
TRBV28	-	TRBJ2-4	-	CASMTRGGTKNIQYF	TGTGCCAGCATGACGAGGGGGGGGACTAAAAACATTCAGTACTTC
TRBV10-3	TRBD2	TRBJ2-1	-	CAIRLSGSGDEQFF	TGTGCCATCAGGTTAAGCGGGAGTGGGGATGAGCAGTTCTTC
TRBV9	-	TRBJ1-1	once	CASSVDGAMNTEAFF	TGTGCCAGCAGCGTAGATGGGGCAATGAACACTGAAGCTTTCTTT
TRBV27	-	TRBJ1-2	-	CASSQDSRPKGPFYGYTF	TGTGCCAGCAGCCAGGACTCGCGGCCCAAGGGCCCCTTCTATGGCTACACCTTC
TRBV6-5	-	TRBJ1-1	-	CASSPSRGLGEAFF	TGTGCCAGCAGCCCCTCGAGGGGGTTGGGTGAAGCTTTCTTT
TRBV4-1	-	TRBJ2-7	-	CASSQGAERDYEQYF	TGCGCCAGCAGCCAAGGGGCAGAAAGAGACTACGAGCAGTACTTC
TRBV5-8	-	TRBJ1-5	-	CASSLGQDISLEPQHF	TGTGCCAGCAGCTTGGGACAGGACATCTCATTAGAGCCCCAGCATTTT
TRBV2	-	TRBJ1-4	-	CASSPTGLLFF	TGTGCCAGCAGTCCGACAGGTCTCCTGTTTTTT
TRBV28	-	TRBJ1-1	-	CASSYRMNTEAFF	TGTGCCAGCAGCTACCGTATGAACACTGAAGCTTTCTTT
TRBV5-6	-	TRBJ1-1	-	CASSLGQVNTEAFF	TGTGCCAGCAGCTTGGGGCAGGTGAACACTGAAGCTTTCTTT